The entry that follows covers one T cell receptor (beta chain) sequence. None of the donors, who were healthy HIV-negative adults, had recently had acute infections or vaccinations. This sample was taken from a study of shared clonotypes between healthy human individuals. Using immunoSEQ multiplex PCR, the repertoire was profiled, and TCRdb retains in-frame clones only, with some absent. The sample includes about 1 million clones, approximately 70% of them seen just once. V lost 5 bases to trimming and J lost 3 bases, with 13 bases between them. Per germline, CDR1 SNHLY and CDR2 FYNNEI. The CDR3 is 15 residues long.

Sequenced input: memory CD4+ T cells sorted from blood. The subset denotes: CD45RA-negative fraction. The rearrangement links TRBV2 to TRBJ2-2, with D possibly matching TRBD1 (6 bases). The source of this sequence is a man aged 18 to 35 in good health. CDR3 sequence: CASSKAGVDTGELFF. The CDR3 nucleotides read TGTGCCAGCAGTAAGGCAGGGGTCGACACCGGGGAGCTGTTTTTT.